This entry concerns a single TCR beta chain. Its antigen remains unknown. CD8+ and CD4+ T cells taken from blood had their TCR beta sequenced. Healthy donors constituted the controls, which were matched for age and sex. These data belong to a study of CD8 T cells in Susac syndrome. Study outcomes and limitations: In its TCR sequencing and HLA analysis, the study acknowledged that the number of individuals was relatively small.

Reverse transcription of roughly 0.45 to 1 ug RNA was performed with random hexamers. Amplification of TCR beta CDR3 was carried out by immunoSEQ multiplex PCR, which covered 54 Vbeta and 13 Jbeta segments. TCRdb independently ran MiXCR on the immunoSEQ multiplex PCR reads; one entry per CDR3 protein. The data show over 100,000 distinct CDR3 sequences, 96% seen once. The sample was CD4+ T cells from PBMCs. The receptor's source is a human donor in good health.

The CDR3, as DNA: TGTGCCAGCAGCCCCAGGGTAAACTCCTATAATTCACCCCTCCACTTT. It translates to CASSPRVNSYNSPLHF. V usage is TRBV7-9 and J usage is TRBJ1-6; TRBD1 is a possible D gene (5 bases). This CDR3 comprises 16 residues. Trimming removed 5 bases at V and 0 bases at J, with 11 bases between. CDR1 and CDR2 (germline): SEHNR, FQNEAQ (reference sequence).